This T cell receptor beta chain came from a study of T cell responses to AZD1222 COVID-19 vaccine. Profiling relied on immunoSEQ multiplex PCR, and the TCRdb table lists in-frame clones only, not all of them. The data show approximately 28,000 clones, with roughly 90% seen just once and around 8.4% held by the top ten. Recipients boosted at about 4 weeks or about 12 weeks are pooled. This receptor was obtained from an adult who received the AZD1222 COVID-19 vaccine. The sample here was peripheral blood, taken 28 days after the second AZD1222 dose.

The CDR3 nucleotides are TGTGCCAGTAGAGCGAGTCACGGGACAGGGTTTTTAGATACGCAGTATTTT. Translating gives CASRASHGTGFLDTQYF. This chain uses TRBV19 with TRBJ2-3; 9 bases line up with TRBD1. The ends lost 6 bases at V and 5 bases at J; junction bases unmatched: 15. This CDR3 has 17 amino acids. Germline V CDR1 and CDR2: LNHDA, SQIVND (reference sequence).